The 5 T cell receptor beta chains reported below all come from one sample, sequenced in a study of vaccination and CD4 T cells after COVID-19. Their recognized antigens are unknown. The Oncomine TCR Beta short-read assay generated sequence data from the DNA of cultured CD4+ T cells. DNA came from CD4+ T cells after culture. TCRdb re-derived calls from the PCR reads in MiXCR, one entry per CDR3 protein. This table holds thousands of distinct CDR3 sequences, 28% found once. Noted treatment: approximately nine-day PBMC culture with coronavirus spike peptide pools or control peptides (ViraFEST assay). Those CD4+ T cells from the unexposed donor predate the COVID-19 pandemic (2011-2018). Sequencing input: CD4+ T cells from blood, cultured in vitro. All receptors derive from a human donor in good health.

In this sample, this clonotype turned up a few times. V usage is TRBV6-2 or TRBV6-3 and J usage is TRBJ1-5; 7 bases are a match to TRBD1. V dropped 7 bases and J dropped 7; count of bases not matched to a gene: 10. Germline V gives CDR1 MNHEY, CDR2 SVGEGT. CDR3 size: 14 residues. The CDR3 sequence is CASTPGGFKQPQHF. The DNA of the CDR3 is TGTGCCAGCACCCCAGGGGGATTCAAACAGCCCCAGCATTTT.

This sequence joins TRBV7-3 and TRBJ1-4; D ambiguous. The CDR3 is made up of 12 amino acids. Germline V gene data show CDR1 as SGHTA and CDR2 as FQGTGA. Trimming pared 3 bases from V and 12 bases from J, leaving 11 bases between. For the CDR3, the DNA is TGTGCCAGCAGCTTTACAGAAGGAGAACTGTTTTTT. Translating gives CASSFTEGELFF. Complete variable domain (other parts from reference TRBV7-3 and TRBJ1-4): GAGVSQTPSNKVTEKGKYVELRCDPISGHTALYWYRQSLGQGPEFLIYFQGTGAADDSGLPNDRFFAVRPEGSVSTLKIQRTERGDSAVYLCASSFTEGELFFGSGTQLSVL.

By sample share, this clonotype is medium-sized. The rearrangement joins TRBV30 to TRBJ2-1; 7 nucleotides align to TRBD2. Germline CDR1 reads GTSNPN; CDR2 reads SVGIG (reference sequence). The CDR3 extends over 13 amino acids. Losses at the gene ends were 2 bases for V and 7 bases for J; bases not matched to a gene: 5. The CDR3 sequence is CAWSRTRLNEQFF. The CDR3 DNA is TGTGCCTGGAGTAGGACTAGATTAAATGAGCAGTTCTTC. The complete variable domain, with remaining parts taken from reference TRBV30 and TRBJ2-1, reads SQTIHQWPATLVQPVGSPLSLECTVEGTSNPNLYWYRQAAGRGLQLLFYSVGIGQISSEVPQNLSASRPQDRQFILSSKKLLLSDSGFYLCAWSRTRLNEQFFGPGTRLTVL.

This clonotype was observed a handful of times. The chain employs TRBV6-2 or TRBV6-3 and TRBJ1-6; tentative D call: TRBD1 (5 bases). CDR3 length: 13 residues. V was clipped by 6 bases and J by 6 bases, with 9 bases between them. CDR1 is MNHEY, CDR2 SVGEGT, per germline. The CDR3 spells CASRLGPNSPLHF. CDR3 bases: TGTGCCAGCAGATTGGGGCCTAATTCACCCCTCCACTTT.

J is TRBJ1-5 and V is TRBV5-1, with a tentative D call TRBD1 (5 bases). Trimming left V 4 bases short and J 2 bases short, with 13 bases between. The CDR3 sequence is 15 residues long. The germline V gene encodes CDR1 SGHRS and CDR2 YFSETQ. CDR3 sequence reads: CASSVGPGGNQPQHF. The CDR3, as DNA: TGCGCCAGCAGCGTGGGACCTGGAGGCAATCAGCCCCAGCATTTT.